Sequencing of this T cell receptor (beta chain) was carried out in a study of T-cell memory formation after mild COVID-19. Study at large: TCR clusters showed largely donor specificity.

The CDR3 runs 17 residues. V trimming: 7 bases; J trimming: 2 bases; junction bases outside the gene matches: 8. The V gene's germline CDR1 is LNHDA and CDR2 SQIVND (reference sequence). TCRdb passed the 5' RACE reads through MiXCR, listing each CDR3 protein once. The sample lists roughly 480,000 distinct CDR3 sequences, approximately 23% occurring once. The V and J genes are TRBV19 and TRBJ2-3; 14 bases are shared with TRBD2. This TCR was sampled from an adult woman who had mild COVID-19 (a few samples of this study predate the infection). Cell type and time point are not known. Sequencing was carried out using PBMCs or a T cell subset sorted from them (not recorded which). The CDR3 region has the DNA TGTGCCAGTACCGGGACTAGCGGGAGCTTGGACACAGATACGCAGTATTTT. This translates into CASTGTSGSLDTDTQYF.